Listed here are 21 T cell receptor beta chains from one sample, sequenced in a study of post-analysis software for immune sequencing data. General study findings and limits: TRBV5-6, TRBV5-1 and TRBV20-1 belonged to a set of roughly 5 TRBV segments that were more frequent in patients than controls.

Their antigen targets remain unknown. Unique molecular identifiers featured in each of the TCR beta cDNA libraries. TCRdb used MiXCR to reprocess the PCR reads, holding one entry per CDR3 protein. The repertoire holds 400,000 to 500,000 distinct CDR3 sequences, with more than 30% as singletons. The sample taken for sequencing was blood. All receptors derive from a girl aged 2-10 years with multiple sclerosis.

The chain has TRBV3-1 and TRBJ2-1; D perhaps matches TRBD2 (6 bases). CDR1 is LGHDT and CDR2 is YNNKEL in the germline V gene (reference sequence). The V and J ends lost 3 bases and 2 bases respectively, with 11 bases between them. This CDR3 is built from 15 residues. As DNA, the CDR3 is TGTGCCAGCAGCCAGGACGCGGGACCCTACAATGAGCAGTTCTTC. Its translation: CASSQDAGPYNEQFF.

The V gene is TRBV7-9, the J gene TRBJ2-3, with 7 bases identical to TRBD2. The CDR3 has 15 residues. The germline V gene has CDR1 SEHNR and CDR2 FQNEAQ (reference sequence). The V and J ends lost 5 bases and 2 bases, in that order; junction bases with no gene match: 7. DNA for the CDR3: TGTGCCAGCAGCCGTCCGCGGGAGCCCACAGATACGCAGTATTTT. Translated, it gives CASSRPREPTDTQYF.

The CDR3 DNA reads TGCAGTGCTAAGGGGGGACATTTGAACACTGAAGCTTTCTTT. It codes for CSAKGGHLNTEAFF. This chain uses TRBV20-1 with TRBJ1-1; D might be TRBD1 (6 bases). The CDR3 has 14 residues. CDR1 is DFQATT, CDR2 SNEGSKA, per germline (reference sequence). Trimming removed 4 bases from V and 0 bases from J, with 12 bases in between.

The chain is built from TRBV27 and TRBJ2-3; unclear D gene. The CDR3 contains 16 residues. Trimming shortened V by 0 bases and J by 0 bases, and 10 bases separated the two germline ends. In germline, CDR1 is MNHEY, CDR2 SMNVEV (reference sequence). The CDR3 region has the DNA TGTGCCAGCAGTTTATCCCCGGAGCATAGCACAGATACGCAGTATTTT. Translated: CASSLSPEHSTDTQYF.

V is TRBV10-3 and J is TRBJ2-7; TRBD1 might be the D (5 bases). V was clipped by 6 bases and J by 2 bases, with 14 bases between them. Germline CDR1 is ENHRY and CDR2 is SYGVKD. This CDR3 is built from 14 residues. The CDR3 region has the DNA TGTGCCATCAGGGAACAGGAAGACGCCTACGAGCAGTACTTC. It yields the protein CAIREQEDAYEQYF.

This clonotype was counted a few times. This sequence joins TRBV27 and TRBJ1-6; D may be TRBD1 (6 bases). CDR1 MNHEY and CDR2 SMNVEV come from the germline V gene (reference sequence). V was cut by 6 bases and J by 7 bases, with 13 bases left in between. The CDR3 length is 14 residues. As DNA, the CDR3 is TGTGCCAGCAGCTACAGGGTTTGGAATTCACCCCTCCACTTT. It specifies CASSYRVWNSPLHF.

This clonotype was counted ten times or more. This sequence joins TRBV4-1 and TRBJ1-2, with TRBD1 as a possible D gene (6 bases). This CDR3 spans 16 amino acids. The germline V gene encodes CDR1 MGHRA and CDR2 YSYEKL. The V end was cut by 0 bases, the J end by 3 bases, with 14 bases between. The DNA of the CDR3 is TGCGCCAGCAGCCAAGACGCCCGGACAGTTTACTATGGCTACACCTTC. Translation: CASSQDARTVYYGYTF.

V gene TRBV28 combines with J gene TRBJ1-2, with TRBD1 matching 7 bases. This CDR3 comprises 13 residues. Trimming took 7 bases from V and 4 from J; bases not matched to a gene: 6. CDR1 and CDR2 (germline): MDHEN, SYDVKM. The DNA of the CDR3 is TGTGCCAGCACTTACAGGGGCCCCTATGGCTACACCTTC. Encoded protein: CASTYRGPYGYTF.

The DNA for the CDR3 is TGTGCCAGCAGCACGACAGGGCTTGAGACCCAGTACTTC. As protein: CASSTTGLETQYF. V gene TRBV5-8 combines with J gene TRBJ2-5; 7 bases are a match to TRBD1. After removal of 4 bases from V and 5 bases from J, the junction contained 5 bases not matched to a gene. The CDR3 runs to 13 residues. CDR1 and CDR2 (germline): SGHTS, YDEGEE.

The rearrangement uses TRBV7-8 and TRBJ2-5; D possibly corresponds to TRBD2 (6 bases). The germline V gene has CDR1 SGHVS and CDR2 FQNEAQ. This CDR3 region has 16 residues. V was clipped by 0 bases and J by 11 bases, with 22 bases between them. The CDR3 coding sequence is TGTGCCAGCAGCTTAGCGAGAAGACTAGGGTACAATGAGCAGTACTTC. Protein: CASSLARRLGYNEQYF.

The chain recombines TRBV14 with TRBJ2-2, with D possibly being TRBD2 (6 bases). Germline loops: CDR1 SGHDN, CDR2 FVKESK. The CDR3 has 15 amino acids. Trimming stripped 1 base from V and 4 bases from J, with 10 bases between. DNA of the CDR3: TGTGCCAGCAGCCAAGTAGGAGGGATCACCGGGGAGCTGTTTTTT. Protein sequence: CASSQVGGITGELFF.

This clonotype was detected only once. The chain couples TRBV6-6 to TRBJ2-7, with 10 bases aligning to TRBD1. The ends lost 0 bases at V and 3 bases at J; junction bases unmatched: 5. Germline V gene sequence: CDR1 MNHNY, CDR2 SVGAGI (reference sequence). This CDR3 spans 16 amino acids. The CDR3 DNA follows: TGTGCCAGCAGTTACTCCCGGGACAGGGGTGACTACGAGCAGTACTTC. It translates to CASSYSRDRGDYEQYF.

This clonotype has a handful of counts. This chain connects TRBV7-9 to TRBJ2-6, with D unresolved. Germline V lookup: CDR1 SEHNR, CDR2 FQNEAQ (reference sequence). The CDR3 is 16 residues long. Trimming left V 1 base short and J 2 bases short, with 9 bases between. The CDR3 here is CASSLGTDPGANVLTF. DNA for the CDR3: TGTGCCAGCAGCTTAGGGACGGACCCTGGGGCCAACGTCCTGACTTTC.

The chain recombines TRBV10-3 with TRBJ2-5, with a weak D call TRBD1 (6 bases). The CDR3 contains 16 residues. Trimming took off 3 bases at V and 4 bases at J, with 18 bases between the two ends. Per the germline V gene, CDR1 is ENHRY and CDR2 is SYGVKD. CDR3 DNA sequence: TGTGCCATCAGTGAATGGGACACCACAAGGGGAGAGACCCAGTACTTC. This codes for CAISEWDTTRGETQYF.

This clonotype turned up a few times. The rearrangement uses TRBV5-1 and TRBJ2-4; D gene unclear. V gave up 6 bases and J gave up 13 bases, with 26 bases separating them. Germline V lookup: CDR1 SGHRS, CDR2 YFSETQ. The CDR3 length is 15 residues. The CDR3: CASMDGGKKAYGQYF. For the CDR3, the DNA is TGCGCCAGCATGGACGGTGGAAAGAAGGCCTACGGGCAGTACTTC.

The V gene is TRBV6-6, the J gene TRBJ2-5; 8 bases fit TRBD1. With 4 bases clipped from V and 4 bases from J, the junction kept 14 bases outside the gene matches. Germline lookup yields CDR1 MNHNY and CDR2 SVGAGI (reference sequence). There are 17 residues in the CDR3. The CDR3 coding sequence is TGTGCCAGCAGTTCCTTTTACTTGACAGGGGTGGGAGAGACCCAGTACTTC. It encodes CASSSFYLTGVGETQYF.

This clonotype was picked up a small number of times. This chain links TRBV12-5 with TRBJ2-1, with 8 bases lining up with TRBD1. CDR1 and CDR2 from the germline V gene are LGHNT and FRNRAP. Losses at the gene ends were 5 bases for V and 6 bases for J; bases not matched to a gene: 9. There are 15 residues in the CDR3. CDR3 sequence (DNA): TGTGCTAGTGGTAGCGACAGGGGCGGCAGCAATGAGCAGTTCTTC. Residues: CASGSDRGGSNEQFF.

This clonotype was observed a few times. V usage is TRBV7-2 and J usage is TRBJ2-7; D is perhaps TRBD1 or TRBD2 (6 bases each). Matching the DNA end better, TRBJ2-5 makes the J call doubtful. The CDR3 consists of 14 residues. Germline lookup yields CDR1 SGHTA and CDR2 FQGNSA. This CDR3 is CASSFSGAPETQYF. The CDR3 DNA follows: TGTGCCAGCAGCTTTTCGGGGGCCCCAGAGACCCAGTACTTC.

The chain carries TRBV25-1 and TRBJ2-5; perhaps TRBD2 as D (6 bases). This CDR3 has 15 amino acids. V was clipped by 1 base and J by 1 base, with 10 bases between them. The germline V gene encodes CDR1 MGHDK and CDR2 SYGVNS. CDR3 in amino acids: CASSESMGGQETQYF. CDR3 nucleotide sequence: TGTGCCAGCAGTGAATCAATGGGGGGCCAAGAGACCCAGTACTTC.

In its sample, this clonotype was seen a few times. The chain is built from TRBV3-1 and TRBJ2-7; 10 bases are a match to TRBD1. The CDR3 sequence is 15 residues long. V shed 2 bases, J shed 2 bases, and the junction held 3 bases outside the gene matches. CDR1 is LGHDT, CDR2 YNNKEL, per germline (reference sequence). CDR3 region: CASSQQTGGPYEQYF. The CDR3 coding sequence is TGTGCCAGCAGCCAACAGACAGGGGGCCCCTACGAGCAGTACTTC.

The chain joins TRBV9 to TRBJ1-6; tentatively, D is TRBD1 (5 bases). The CDR3 spans 16 residues. V lost 5 bases, J lost 2 bases, and 14 bases lay in between. The germline V gene has CDR1 SGDLS and CDR2 YYNGEE. For the CDR3, the DNA is TGTGCCAGCAGTGCCAACGCGGGACCCTATAATTCACCCCTCCACTTT. Its protein is CASSANAGPYNSPLHF. Using reference TRBV9 and TRBJ1-6 for the parts outside the CDR3, the full variable domain is DSGVTQTPKHLITATGQRVTLRCSPRSGDLSVYWYQQSLDQGLQFLIQYYNGEERAKGNILERFSAQQFPDLHSELNLSSLELGDSALYFCASSANAGPYNSPLHFGNGTRLTVT.